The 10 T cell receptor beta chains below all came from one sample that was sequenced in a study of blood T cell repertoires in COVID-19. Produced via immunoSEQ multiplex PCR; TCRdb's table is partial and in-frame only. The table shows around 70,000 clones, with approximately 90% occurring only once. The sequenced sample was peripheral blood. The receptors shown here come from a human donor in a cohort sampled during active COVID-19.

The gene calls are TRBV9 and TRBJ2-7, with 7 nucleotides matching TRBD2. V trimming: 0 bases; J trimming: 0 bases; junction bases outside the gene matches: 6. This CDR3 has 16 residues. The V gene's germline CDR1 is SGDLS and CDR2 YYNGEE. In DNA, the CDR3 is TGTGCCAGCAGCGTAGCTCCGTGGGGGGGCTCCTACGAGCAGTACTTC. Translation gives CASSVAPWGGSYEQYF.

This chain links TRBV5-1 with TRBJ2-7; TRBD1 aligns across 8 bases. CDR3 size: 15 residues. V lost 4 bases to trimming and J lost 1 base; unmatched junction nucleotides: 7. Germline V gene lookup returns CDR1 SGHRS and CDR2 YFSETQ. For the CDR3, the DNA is TGCGCCAGCAGCATAGGACAGGGTACTTCCTACGAGCAGTACTTC. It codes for CASSIGQGTSYEQYF.

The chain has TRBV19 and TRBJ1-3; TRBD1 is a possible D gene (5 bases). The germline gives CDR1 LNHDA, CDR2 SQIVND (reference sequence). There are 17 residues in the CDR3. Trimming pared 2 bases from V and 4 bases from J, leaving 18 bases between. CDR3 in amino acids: CASSILGSGERGNTIYF. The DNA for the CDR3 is TGTGCCAGTAGTATATTGGGGTCGGGGGAACGCGGAAACACCATATATTTT.

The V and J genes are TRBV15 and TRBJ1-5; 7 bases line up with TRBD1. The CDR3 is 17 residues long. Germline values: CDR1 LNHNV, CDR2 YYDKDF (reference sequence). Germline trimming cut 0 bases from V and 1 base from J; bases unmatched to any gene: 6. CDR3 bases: TGTGCCACCAGCAGAGATCGGACAGGATTAAGCAATCAGCCCCAGCATTTT. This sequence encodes CATSRDRTGLSNQPQHF.

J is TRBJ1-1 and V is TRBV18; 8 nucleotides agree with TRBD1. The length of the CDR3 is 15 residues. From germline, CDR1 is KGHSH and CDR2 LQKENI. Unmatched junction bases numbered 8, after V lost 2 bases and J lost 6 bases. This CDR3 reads CASSPSDREVAEAFF. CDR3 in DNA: TGTGCCAGCTCACCATCGGACAGGGAGGTCGCTGAAGCTTTCTTT.

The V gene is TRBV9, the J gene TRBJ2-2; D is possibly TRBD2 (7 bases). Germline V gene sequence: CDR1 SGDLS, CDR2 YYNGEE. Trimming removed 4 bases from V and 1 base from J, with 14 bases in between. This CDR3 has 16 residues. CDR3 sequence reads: CASSPGGGLNTGELFF. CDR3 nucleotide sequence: TGTGCCAGCAGCCCCGGCGGGGGCCTGAACACCGGGGAGCTGTTTTTT. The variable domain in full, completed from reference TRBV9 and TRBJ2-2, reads DSGVTQTPKHLITATGQRVTLRCSPRSGDLSVYWYQQSLDQGLQFLIQYYNGEERAKGNILERFSAQQFPDLHSELNLSSLELGDSALYFCASSPGGGLNTGELFFGEGSRLTVL.

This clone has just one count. CDR3 in amino acids: CASSGGRGLEFSTEAFF. DNA for the CDR3: TGCGCCAGCAGTGGTGGCAGGGGGCTTGAGTTCTCCACTGAAGCTTTCTTT. This chain links TRBV10-2 with TRBJ1-1; 8 bases are shared with TRBD1. The ends lost 4 bases at V and 4 bases at J; junction bases unmatched: 14. Germline CDR1 WSHSY, CDR2 SAAADI. The length of the CDR3 is 17 residues.

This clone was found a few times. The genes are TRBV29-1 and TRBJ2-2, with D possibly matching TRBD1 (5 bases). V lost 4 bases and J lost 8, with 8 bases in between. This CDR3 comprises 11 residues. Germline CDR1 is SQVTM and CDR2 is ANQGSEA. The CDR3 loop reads CSVGGRGELFF. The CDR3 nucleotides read TGCAGCGTTGGGGGCCGGGGGGAGCTGTTTTTT.

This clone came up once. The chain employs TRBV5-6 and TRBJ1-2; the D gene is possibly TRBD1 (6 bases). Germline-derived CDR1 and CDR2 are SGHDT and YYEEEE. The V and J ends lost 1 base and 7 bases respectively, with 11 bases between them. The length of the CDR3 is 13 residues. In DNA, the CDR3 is TGTGCCAGCAGCTTGTCAGGGGCGAGTGGCTACACCTTC. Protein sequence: CASSLSGASGYTF.

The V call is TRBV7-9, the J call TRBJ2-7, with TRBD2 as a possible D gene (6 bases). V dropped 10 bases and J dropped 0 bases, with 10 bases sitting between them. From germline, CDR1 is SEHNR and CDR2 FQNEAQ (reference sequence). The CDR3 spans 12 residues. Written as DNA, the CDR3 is TGTGCCACGGAGGGGCCCTCCTACGAGCAGTACTTC. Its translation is CATEGPSYEQYF.